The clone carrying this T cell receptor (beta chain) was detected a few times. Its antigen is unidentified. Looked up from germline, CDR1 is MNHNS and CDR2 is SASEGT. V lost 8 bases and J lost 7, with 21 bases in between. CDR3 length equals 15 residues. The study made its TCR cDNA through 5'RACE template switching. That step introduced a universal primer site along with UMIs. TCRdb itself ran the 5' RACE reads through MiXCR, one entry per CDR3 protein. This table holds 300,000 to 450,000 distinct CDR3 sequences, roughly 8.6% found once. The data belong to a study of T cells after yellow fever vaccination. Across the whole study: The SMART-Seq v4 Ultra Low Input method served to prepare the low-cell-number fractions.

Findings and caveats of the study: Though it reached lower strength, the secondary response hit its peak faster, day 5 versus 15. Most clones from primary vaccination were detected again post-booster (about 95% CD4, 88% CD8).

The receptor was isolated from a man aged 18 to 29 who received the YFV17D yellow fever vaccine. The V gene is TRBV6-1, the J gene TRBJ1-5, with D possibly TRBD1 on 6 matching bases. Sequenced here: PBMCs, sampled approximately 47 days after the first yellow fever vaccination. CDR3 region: CASRRTGQNSQPQHF. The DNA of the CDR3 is TGTGCCAGCCGCAGGACCGGACAGAATTCCCAGCCCCAGCATTTT.